These 28 T cell receptor beta chains were sequenced from one sample in a study of cytomegalovirus exposure and HLA in healthy donors. 13 Jbeta primers and 60 Vbeta primers were used for the PCR. Sequenced by immunoSEQ multiplex PCR; TCRdb stores in-frame clones only, minus some. Here the sample spans some 110,000 clones, around 80% being singletons. Sample: PBMCs. These receptors were taken from a man aged 35 to 55 in good health and CMV-seropositive.

This clone was counted between two and nine times. J is TRBJ2-1 and V is TRBV9; the match to TRBD2 covers 10 bases. The CDR3 spans 18 residues. Germline loops: CDR1 SGDLS, CDR2 YYNGEE. V was clipped by 4 bases and J by 2 bases; unmatched bases: 12. CDR3 sequence reads: CASSLGGLAGVPYNEQFF. Written as DNA, the CDR3 is TGTGCCAGCAGCCTGGGGGGGCTAGCGGGAGTCCCCTACAATGAGCAGTTCTTC.

V is TRBV28 and J is TRBJ1-1; D is unclear. The CDR3 has 13 residues. The V and J ends lost 8 bases and 5 bases respectively, with 15 bases between them. Germline CDR1 is MDHEN and CDR2 is SYDVKM. The CDR3 bases are TGTGCCAGCGGAACGGGGATGGGAACTGAAGCTTTCTTT. Amino acid sequence: CASGTGMGTEAFF.

The chain is built from TRBV19 and TRBJ1-5; weak D call: TRBD1 (5 bases). The CDR3 length is 16 residues. CDR1 is LNHDA, CDR2 SQIVND, per germline (reference sequence). Trimming left V 1 base short and J 2 bases short, with 12 bases between. The CDR3 DNA follows: TGTGCCAGTAGTATAGGGGGGGGAAAAGGCAATCAGCCCCAGCATTTT. Translation: CASSIGGGKGNQPQHF.

The chain employs TRBV5-4 and TRBJ2-3; weak D call: TRBD2 (6 bases). The V end was cut by 2 bases, the J end by 4 bases, with 11 bases between. Germline lookup yields CDR1 SGHNT and CDR2 YYREEE (reference sequence). The CDR3 covers 14 residues. CDR3 in amino acids: CASSFSWEADTQYF. In nucleotides, the CDR3 is TGTGCCAGCAGCTTCAGCTGGGAGGCAGATACGCAGTATTTT.

This clone is a singleton in its sample. The V and J genes are TRBV29-1 and TRBJ1-2; 12 bases line up with TRBD1. Trimming cost V 2 bases and J 7 bases; bases outside gene matches: 5. The CDR3 extends over 14 amino acids. Germline V gene lookup returns CDR1 SQVTM and CDR2 ANQGSEA. In DNA form, the CDR3 reads TGCAGCGTTGAAAAGGGGACAGGGGGCGTTGGCTACACCTTC. Translated, it gives CSVEKGTGGVGYTF.

The V gene is TRBV12-2, the J gene TRBJ2-7; whether TRBD1, the table's D call, matches the DNA was not checked. TRBV12-2 is a pseudogene locus. CDR3 size: 16 residues. DNA for the CDR3: TGTGCAAGTCGCTTAGATCTAACCGGGACAGGGTGGGAGCAGTACTTC. Amino acid sequence: CASRLDLTGTGWEQYF.

The chain uses TRBV7-6 and TRBJ2-5, with D possibly matching TRBD1 (5 bases). Germline CDR1 SGHVS, CDR2 FNYEAQ. The germline V and J ends were trimmed by 2 bases and 2 bases, with 9 bases remaining between them. The CDR3 length is 14 residues. CDR3 loop: CASSLWQGQETQYF. CDR3 bases: TGTGCCAGCAGCTTATGGCAGGGTCAAGAGACCCAGTACTTC.

The V call is TRBV9, the J call TRBJ1-6, with 7 nucleotides matching TRBD1. Per the germline V gene, CDR1 is SGDLS and CDR2 is YYNGEE. Losses at the gene ends were 3 bases for V and 10 bases for J; bases not matched to a gene: 4. The CDR3 sequence is 13 residues long. The chain's CDR3 is CASSATGVSPLHF. For the CDR3, the DNA is TGTGCCAGCAGCGCAACAGGGGTCTCACCCCTCCACTTT.

The chain uses TRBV2 and TRBJ1-5, with D hard to call. This CDR3 has 13 amino acids. Trimming removed 3 bases from V and 7 bases from J, with 10 bases in between. CDR1 SNHLY and CDR2 FYNNEI come from the germline V gene. The CDR3 nucleotides are TGTGCCAGCAGTGAGGAGGGAATGCAGCCCCAGCATTTT. This encodes CASSEEGMQPQHF.

The chain is built from TRBV30 and TRBJ2-3; 7 nucleotides line up with TRBD2. The V gene's germline CDR1 is GTSNPN and CDR2 SVGIG (reference sequence). With V trimmed by 3 bases and J by 0 bases, 3 bases remained unmatched. The CDR3 consists of 14 residues. The DNA of the CDR3 is TGTGCCTGGAGCGGGGAGGGGAGCACAGATACGCAGTATTTT. Its protein product is CAWSGEGSTDTQYF.

V gene TRBV11-2 combines with J gene TRBJ1-1; D is unresolved. V was pared by 4 bases and J by 11 bases, with 14 bases between. There are 12 residues in the CDR3. CDR1 SGHAT and CDR2 FQNNGV come from the germline V gene. For the CDR3, the DNA is TGTGCCAGCAGCTATCCGGGGAAAAAGGCTTTCTTT. The encoded protein is CASSYPGKKAFF.

The chain joins TRBV7-8 to TRBJ1-1; D uncertain. This CDR3 has 10 residues. Germline lookup yields CDR1 SGHVS and CDR2 FQNEAQ. Trimming stripped 1 base from V and 8 bases from J, with 2 bases between. CDR3 protein: CASSLVEAFF. Written as DNA, the CDR3 is TGTGCCAGCAGCTTAGTAGAAGCTTTCTTT.

The chain combines TRBV6-1 with TRBJ1-3; a weak D match, TRBD1 (5 bases). Trimming removed 5 bases from V and 1 base from J, with 12 bases in between. The CDR3 sequence is 15 residues long. Germline loops: CDR1 MNHNS, CDR2 SASEGT. The CDR3 loop is CASSPLGGSGNTIYF. The CDR3 DNA follows: TGTGCCAGCAGTCCACTTGGGGGGTCTGGAAACACCATATATTTT.

The chain is built from TRBV5-6 and TRBJ2-2; TRBD1 aligns across 8 bases. There are 16 residues in the CDR3. The germline V gene encodes CDR1 SGHDT and CDR2 YYEEEE. The J segment lost 2 bases and the V segment lost 5 bases, leaving 8 bases of the junction unmatched. This chain's CDR3 is CASRTMGTGNTGELFF. As DNA, the CDR3 is TGTGCCAGCAGGACCATGGGGACAGGCAACACCGGGGAGCTGTTTTTT.

This sequence joins TRBV29-1 and TRBJ2-7; D perhaps matches TRBD1 (6 bases). The CDR3 runs 11 residues. The V end lost 3 bases, the J end lost 4 bases, and 7 bases lay between the germline ends. The germline V gene encodes CDR1 SQVTM and CDR2 ANQGSEA. In nucleotides, the CDR3 is TGCAGCGTTGACAGGGGTTACGAGCAGTACTTC. This encodes CSVDRGYEQYF.

This sequence joins TRBV7-2 and TRBJ2-7, with 7 positions matching TRBD1. Per germline, CDR1 SGHTA and CDR2 FQGNSA. V was pared by 8 bases and J by 1 base, with 2 bases of the junction left unmatched. The CDR3 is 12 amino acids. The CDR3 reads CASSGQSYEQYF. CDR3 coding DNA: TGTGCCAGCTCGGGACAGTCCTACGAGCAGTACTTC. The entire variable domain, with the rest obtained from reference TRBV7-2 and TRBJ2-7, is as follows: GAGVSQSPSNKVTEKGKDVELRCDPISGHTALYWYRQSLGQGLEFLIYFQGNSAPDKSGLPSDRFSAERTGGSVSTLTIQRTQQEDSAVYLCASSGQSYEQYFGPGTRLTVT.

This clone showed up just once. One end of the junction fails to match germline, which may point to a read error. The chain employs TRBV6-5 and TRBJ1-2; TRBD1 aligns across 8 bases. CDR3 size: 14 residues. From germline, CDR1 is MNHEY and CDR2 SVGAGI. DNA of the CDR3: TGTGCCAGCAGTCCACTTCCTGACAGGGGCAGAGGGGACTTC. This sequence encodes CASSPLPDRGRGDF.

This chain connects TRBV7-9 to TRBJ2-5, with D tentatively TRBD1 (6 bases). The J call could be wrong; TRBJ2-7 is a better fit for the DNA end. Germline V gene sequence: CDR1 SEHNR, CDR2 FQNEAQ (reference sequence). The CDR3 runs 12 residues. CDR3 loop: CASSYRGYEQYF. CDR3 coding DNA: TGTGCCAGCAGTTATAGGGGGTACGAGCAGTACTTC.

The chain employs TRBV7-6 and TRBJ1-4; 8 positions agree with TRBD1. J gave up 8 bases and V 4 bases, and 12 bases lay outside the gene matches. The CDR3 is made up of 16 amino acids. CDR1 is SGHVS, CDR2 FNYEAQ, per germline. The CDR3 nucleotides are TGTGCCAGCAGCTCCCTGAGGACAGGGTCTGTGGAAAAACTGTTTTTT. Translating gives CASSSLRTGSVEKLFF.

In this sample, this clone turned up a few times. This sample also contains other DNA sequences that code for the same CDR3. The chain combines TRBV11-3 with TRBJ2-3, with TRBD2 identical over 8 bases. The CDR3 sequence is 15 residues long. Trimming removed 5 bases from V and 7 bases from J; junction bases left unmatched: 11. CDR1 and CDR2 (germline): SGHNT, YENEEA. CDR3 region: CASSATSASGNTQYF. CDR3 bases: TGTGCCAGCAGCGCGACTAGCGCCTCGGGGAATACGCAGTATTTT.

The rearrangement uses TRBV6-5 and TRBJ1-5, with D maybe TRBD1 (6 bases). The CDR3 loop spans 13 amino acids. Germline lookup yields CDR1 MNHEY and CDR2 SVGAGI. With 6 bases removed from V and 5 bases from J, the gap between germline ends came to 11 bases. In nucleotides, the CDR3 is TGTGCCAGCAGCCGACAGGAGTATCAGCCCCAGCATTTT. Residues: CASSRQEYQPQHF.

There are a few counts of this clone. J is TRBJ1-2 and V is TRBV6-4; 10 bases are a match to TRBD1. Unmatched junction bases numbered 12, after V lost 6 bases and J lost 5 bases. CDR3 length equals 16 residues. Germline-derived CDR1 and CDR2 are MRHNA and SNTAGT. CDR3 DNA: TGTGCCAGCAGCCCGCAAACCGGGACAGGGGCTTATGGCTACACCTTC. Encoded protein: CASSPQTGTGAYGYTF.

This sequence joins TRBV29-1 and TRBJ1-2, with D possibly TRBD1 on 6 matching bases. Between the trimmed V and J ends, which lost 3 bases and 2 bases, there was a span of 13 bases. This CDR3 has 14 amino acids. Germline values: CDR1 SQVTM, CDR2 ANQGSEA. Here the CDR3 reads CSVDHPGENYGYTF. In DNA, the CDR3 is TGCAGCGTTGATCACCCAGGGGAGAACTATGGCTACACCTTC. Together with reference TRBV29-1 and TRBJ1-2, the CDR3 gives the full variable domain: SAVISQKPSRDICQRGTSLTIQCQVDSQVTMMFWYRQQPGQSLTLIATANQGSEATYESGFVIDKFPISRPNLTFSTLTVSNMSPEDSSIYLCSVDHPGENYGYTFGSGTRLTVV.

This CDR3 reads CASSLASGRETQYF. Written as DNA, the CDR3 is TGCGCCAGCAGCTTGGCTAGCGGGAGAGAGACCCAGTACTTC. V and J are TRBV5-1 and TRBJ2-5; 10 bases agree with TRBD2. This CDR3 is 14 amino acids long. Germline assignment: CDR1 SGHRS and CDR2 YFSETQ. J lost 4 bases, V lost 0 bases, and 0 bases had no gene match.

J is TRBJ2-7 and V is TRBV4-2; 10 bases fit TRBD2. Unmatched junction bases numbered 2, after V lost 0 bases and J lost 3 bases. Germline-derived CDR1 and CDR2 are LGHNA and YNFKEQ. CDR3 length: 15 amino acids. CDR3: CASSQELAGNYEQYF. CDR3 bases: TGTGCCAGCAGCCAAGAACTAGCGGGAAACTACGAGCAGTACTTC.

The rearrangement uses TRBV11-3 and TRBJ1-1; the D is unclear. The CDR3 is 11 residues long. Germline assignment: CDR1 SGHNT and CDR2 YENEEA. With 5 bases removed from V and 1 base from J, the gap between germline ends came to 2 bases. CDR3 residues: CASSQNTEAFF. The CDR3 DNA sequence: TGTGCCAGCAGCCAGAACACTGAAGCTTTCTTT.

A single count supports this clone. CDR3 region: CASSLGFGNSPLHF. In DNA form, the CDR3 reads TGTGCCAGCAGCTTAGGGTTCGGGAATTCACCCCTCCACTTT. This chain uses TRBV7-3 with TRBJ1-6; no clear D. The length of the CDR3 is 14 residues. V shed 2 bases and J shed 7 bases, with 9 bases lying between them. Germline assignment: CDR1 SGHTA and CDR2 FQGTGA.

The chain joins TRBV4-1 to TRBJ2-6, with D possibly being TRBD1 (6 bases). The ends were cut back, 0 bases at V and 2 bases at J, with 8 bases in the middle. The CDR3 runs 16 residues. Germline-derived CDR1 and CDR2 are MGHRA and YSYEKL. CDR3 coding DNA: TGCGCCAGCAGCCAAGATGGGGGCGCTGGGGCCAACGTCCTGACTTTC. Residues: CASSQDGGAGANVLTF.